The rows below give T cell receptor beta chains drawn from one sample of a study of cytomegalovirus exposure and HLA in healthy donors. Some clones are missing from TCRdb's copy, which holds only in-frame ones; the method was immunoSEQ multiplex PCR. The profile shows about 120,000 clones, approximately 78% of them singletons. Sequencing used PBMCs. The receptors derive from a man in his forties in good health and CMV-seronegative. Both conserved end residues are part of each CDR3. A D gene is named only where the DNA matches it firmly. Where a row states a size, it is once, few, many or the class of an expanded clone; other rows omit it.

D gene: TRBD2
clone size: few
V gene: TRBV6-6
J gene: TRBJ2-5
CDR3 protein: CASSYGGRESETQYF
CDR3 DNA: TGTGCCAGCAGTTACGGCGGGAGAGAATCAGAGACCCAGTACTTC

D gene: -
clone size: -
V gene: TRBV7-5
J gene: TRBJ2-2
CDR3 protein: CARSRRGQGCTGELFF
CDR3 DNA: TGTGCCAGAAGCCGGAGGGGACAGGGATGTACCGGGGAGCTGTTTTTT

D gene: TRBD1
clone size: -
V gene: TRBV6-5
J gene: TRBJ1-1
CDR3 protein: CASSYRGQLKSEAFF
CDR3 DNA: TGTGCCAGCAGTTACAGGGGACAGCTAAAATCCGAAGCTTTCTTT

D gene: TRBD1
clone size: -
V gene: TRBV7-3
J gene: TRBJ2-7
CDR3 protein: CASSPGDRVSYEQYF
CDR3 DNA: TGTGCCAGCAGCCCAGGGGACAGGGTCTCCTACGAGCAGTACTTC

D gene: -
clone size: -
V gene: TRBV7-2
J gene: TRBJ1-5
CDR3 protein: CASSFQGSHQPQHF
CDR3 DNA: TGTGCCAGCAGCTTTCAGGGCAGCCATCAGCCCCAGCATTTT

D gene: -
clone size: -
V gene: TRBV2
J gene: TRBJ1-2
CDR3 protein: CASGDSPNDGYTF
CDR3 DNA: TGTGCCAGCGGGGACTCCCCAAACGATGGCTACACCTTC

D gene: -
clone size: once
V gene: TRBV18
J gene: TRBJ2-7
CDR3 protein: CASSTQGQMREQYF
CDR3 DNA: TGTGCCAGCTCAACCCAGGGCCAAATGCGGGAGCAGTACTTC

D gene: -
clone size: medium-sized
V gene: TRBV25-1
J gene: TRBJ2-1
CDR3 protein: CASSEWASSYNEQFF
CDR3 DNA: TGTGCCAGCAGTGAATGGGCCAGTTCCTACAATGAGCAGTTCTTC

D gene: TRBD2
clone size: -
V gene: TRBV7-9
J gene: TRBJ2-7
CDR3 protein: CASSPVGLAGYEQYF
CDR3 DNA: TGTGCCAGCAGCCCAGTGGGACTAGCGGGGTACGAGCAGTACTTC

D gene: -
clone size: few
V gene: TRBV30
J gene: TRBJ1-5
CDR3 protein: CAWSEGERQPQHF
CDR3 DNA: TGTGCCTGGAGTGAAGGGGAACGACAGCCCCAGCATTTT

D gene: TRBD2
clone size: -
V gene: TRBV10-3
J gene: TRBJ2-2
CDR3 protein: CAISGGAGVVGELFF
CDR3 DNA: TGTGCCATCAGCGGGGGAGCGGGGGTGGTCGGGGAGCTGTTTTTT

D gene: -
clone size: few
V gene: TRBV11-2
J gene: TRBJ1-2
CDR3 protein: CASSFADFYEGYTF
CDR3 DNA: TGTGCCAGCAGCTTCGCCGACTTTTACGAGGGCTACACCTTC

D gene: TRBD2
clone size: -
V gene: TRBV5-4
J gene: TRBJ2-3
CDR3 protein: CASSALGLAGADTQYF
CDR3 DNA: TGTGCCAGCAGCGCCTTGGGGCTAGCGGGAGCAGATACGCAGTATTTT

D gene: -
clone size: -
V gene: TRBV27
J gene: TRBJ1-3
CDR3 protein: CASSLIEGNTIYF
CDR3 DNA: TGTGCCAGCAGTTTAATAGAGGGAAACACCATATATTTT

D gene: TRBD2
clone size: -
V gene: TRBV7-3
J gene: TRBJ2-1
CDR3 protein: CASSQTSGGNEQFF
CDR3 DNA: TGTGCCAGCAGCCAGACTAGCGGGGGGAATGAGCAGTTCTTC

D gene: -
clone size: -
V gene: TRBV7-2
J gene: TRBJ2-3
CDR3 protein: CASSWVGPGYF
CDR3 DNA: TGTGCCAGCAGCTGGGTTGGGCCAGGGTATTTT

D gene: -
clone size: -
V gene: TRBV5-1
J gene: TRBJ2-7
CDR3 protein: CASSLNLGRADEQYF
CDR3 DNA: TGCGCCAGCAGCTTGAATCTCGGCAGGGCTGACGAGCAGTACTTC

D gene: TRBD1
clone size: -
V gene: TRBV30
J gene: TRBJ2-7
CDR3 protein: CACPKDRGNEQYF
CDR3 DNA: TGTGCCTGCCCAAAGGACAGGGGCAACGAGCAGTACTTC

D gene: -
clone size: -
V gene: TRBV4-3
J gene: TRBJ1-2
CDR3 protein: CASSQARDGIYGYTF
CDR3 DNA: TGCGCCAGCAGCCAAGCGCGGGACGGGATCTATGGCTACACCTTC

D gene: TRBD1
clone size: -
V gene: TRBV5-1
J gene: TRBJ2-3
CDR3 protein: CASSLTGGGADTQYF
CDR3 DNA: TGCGCCAGCAGCTTGACAGGGGGCGGGGCAGATACGCAGTATTTT

D gene: -
clone size: -
V gene: TRBV6-1
J gene: TRBJ1-5
CDR3 protein: CASTSRGNQPQHF
CDR3 DNA: TGTGCCAGCACCTCCAGAGGGAATCAGCCCCAGCATTTT

D gene: TRBD1
clone size: few
V gene: TRBV10-3
J gene: TRBJ1-1
CDR3 protein: CATLDRVGTEAFF
CDR3 DNA: TGTGCCACCCTAGACAGGGTAGGGACTGAAGCTTTCTTT

D gene: -
clone size: -
V gene: TRBV5-4
J gene: TRBJ2-7
CDR3 protein: CASSSPGTFEQYF
CDR3 DNA: TGTGCCAGCAGCTCCCCAGGAACCTTCGAGCAGTACTTC

D gene: -
clone size: -
V gene: TRBV5-1
J gene: TRBJ1-2
CDR3 protein: CASSSPYTYGYTF
CDR3 DNA: TGCGCCAGCAGCTCACCATACACCTATGGCTACACCTTC

D gene: -
clone size: once
V gene: TRBV9
J gene: TRBJ1-1
CDR3 protein: CASSKTADEAFF
CDR3 DNA: TGTGCCAGCAGCAAAACAGCGGACGAAGCTTTCTTT

D gene: -
clone size: -
V gene: TRBV29-1
J gene: TRBJ1-2
CDR3 protein: CSVGWLNGYTF
CDR3 DNA: TGCAGCGTTGGGTGGCTGAATGGCTACACCTTC

D gene: TRBD1
clone size: few
V gene: TRBV23-1
J gene: TRBJ1-5
CDR3 protein: CASSHLTGGWNQPQHF
CDR3 DNA: TGCGCCAGCAGCCATCTTACAGGGGGGTGGAATCAGCCCCAGCATTTT

D gene: TRBD1
clone size: -
V gene: TRBV5-5
J gene: TRBJ2-1
CDR3 protein: CASSFAGQGFNEQFF
CDR3 DNA: TGTGCCAGCAGCTTCGCGGGACAGGGGTTCAATGAGCAGTTCTTC

D gene: -
clone size: -
V gene: TRBV27
J gene: TRBJ1-4
CDR3 protein: CASSGLATNEKLFF
CDR3 DNA: TGTGCCAGCAGCGGTCTCGCAACTAATGAAAAACTGTTTTTT

D gene: TRBD2
clone size: -
V gene: TRBV7-2
J gene: TRBJ2-3
CDR3 protein: CASRIQGTSGTDTQYF
CDR3 DNA: TGTGCCAGCAGAATACAGGGGACTAGCGGCACAGATACGCAGTATTTT

D gene: -
clone size: few
V gene: TRBV21-1
J gene: TRBJ1-2
CDR3 protein: CASSKGWWLRDYGYTF
CDR3 DNA: TGTGCCAGCAGCAAAGGATGGTGGCTCCGGGACTATGGCTACACCTTC

D gene: TRBD1
clone size: -
V gene: TRBV19
J gene: TRBJ2-3
CDR3 protein: CASSIEIGGRDTQYF
CDR3 DNA: TGTGCCAGTAGTATCGAGATAGGGGGCAGAGATACGCAGTATTTT

D gene: TRBD2
clone size: few
V gene: TRBV12-5
J gene: TRBJ2-1
CDR3 protein: CASGAAGTSGGAAYNEQFF
CDR3 DNA: TGTGCTAGTGGTGCAGCCGGGACTAGCGGGGGTGCAGCCTACAATGAGCAGTTCTTC

D gene: -
clone size: -
V gene: TRBV30
J gene: TRBJ2-5
CDR3 protein: CAWRDFGETQYF
CDR3 DNA: TGTGCCTGGAGGGACTTTGGGGAGACCCAGTACTTC

D gene: -
clone size: once
V gene: TRBV6-5
J gene: TRBJ2-7
CDR3 protein: CASSYSGVYEQYF
CDR3 DNA: TGTGCCAGCAGTTACTCCGGAGTTTACGAGCAGTACTTC

D gene: TRBD1
clone size: -
V gene: TRBV5-1
J gene: TRBJ1-2
CDR3 protein: CASSTSGTGPYGYTF
CDR3 DNA: TGCGCCAGCAGCACATCCGGGACAGGGCCCTATGGCTACACCTTC

D gene: -
clone size: -
V gene: TRBV4-1
J gene: TRBJ2-7
CDR3 protein: CASSLFYGTYEQYF
CDR3 DNA: TGCGCCAGCAGCCTTTTCTACGGGACCTACGAGCAGTACTTC

D gene: -
clone size: few
V gene: TRBV9
J gene: TRBJ1-1
CDR3 protein: CASSVQVQGAEAFF
CDR3 DNA: TGTGCCAGCAGCGTACAGGTTCAAGGCGCTGAAGCTTTCTTT

D gene: -
clone size: -
V gene: TRBV25-1
J gene: TRBJ2-1
CDR3 protein: CASSPKGRESKIYNEQFF
CDR3 DNA: TGTGCCAGCAGTCCAAAGGGGCGGGAATCTAAAATCTACAATGAGCAGTTCTTC

D gene: -
clone size: -
V gene: TRBV28
J gene: TRBJ1-5
CDR3 protein: CASSPQLAGGNQPQHF
CDR3 DNA: TGTGCCAGCAGTCCCCAACTCGCAGGGGGCAATCAGCCCCAGCATTTT

D gene: -
clone size: few
V gene: TRBV6-6
J gene: TRBJ2-2
CDR3 protein: CASSSTGPPGELFF
CDR3 DNA: TGTGCCAGCAGTTCCACAGGGCCGCCCGGGGAGCTGTTTTTT

D gene: -
clone size: -
V gene: TRBV6-5
J gene: TRBJ2-3
CDR3 protein: CASSYSQGPTDTQYF
CDR3 DNA: TGTGCCAGCAGTTACTCACAGGGCCCCACAGATACGCAGTATTTT

D gene: -
clone size: -
V gene: TRBV4-3
J gene: TRBJ2-3
CDR3 protein: CASSQDGSGTHYTQYF
CDR3 DNA: TGCGCCAGCAGCCAAGATGGGAGCGGAACACATTATACGCAGTATTTT

D gene: -
clone size: -
V gene: TRBV11-2
J gene: TRBJ1-4
CDR3 protein: CASSARQATNEKLFF
CDR3 DNA: TGTGCCAGCAGCGCTCGACAAGCCACTAATGAAAAACTGTTTTTT

D gene: -
clone size: -
V gene: TRBV6-6
J gene: TRBJ1-2
CDR3 protein: CASSYPGLDGYTF
CDR3 DNA: TGTGCCAGCAGTTACCCCGGGTTGGATGGCTACACCTTC

D gene: TRBD1
clone size: -
V gene: TRBV15
J gene: TRBJ2-7
CDR3 protein: CATSRGGTGVIHEQYF
CDR3 DNA: TGTGCCACCAGCAGAGGTGGGACAGGGGTAATCCACGAGCAGTACTTC

D gene: -
clone size: -
V gene: TRBV27
J gene: TRBJ1-4
CDR3 protein: CASSSLYRVHNEKLFF
CDR3 DNA: TGTGCCAGCAGTTCCCTATACAGGGTCCATAATGAAAAACTGTTTTTT

D gene: TRBD2
clone size: -
V gene: TRBV7-2
J gene: TRBJ2-1
CDR3 protein: CASSWGLAGNEQFF
CDR3 DNA: TGTGCCAGCAGCTGGGGACTAGCGGGGAATGAGCAGTTCTTC

D gene: TRBD2
clone size: -
V gene: TRBV5-1
J gene: TRBJ2-3
CDR3 protein: CASSRSGSDTQYF
CDR3 DNA: TGCGCCAGCAGTCGTAGCGGGAGCGATACGCAGTATTTT

D gene: -
clone size: -
V gene: TRBV19
J gene: TRBJ2-7
CDR3 protein: CASSIGLEIGEQYF
CDR3 DNA: TGTGCCAGTAGTATAGGCTTGGAGATTGGCGAGCAGTACTTC

D gene: TRBD2
clone size: -
V gene: TRBV12-5
J gene: TRBJ2-7
CDR3 protein: CASGPSGGRDEQYF
CDR3 DNA: TGTGCTAGTGGTCCCTCGGGGGGGAGGGACGAGCAGTACTTC

D gene: -
clone size: once
V gene: TRBV10-3
J gene: TRBJ2-1
CDR3 protein: CAISWEWRDHEQFF
CDR3 DNA: TGTGCCATCAGTTGGGAATGGAGGGACCATGAGCAGTTCTTC

D gene: -
clone size: few
V gene: TRBV6-1
J gene: TRBJ1-1
CDR3 protein: CASSDLTGNTEAFF
CDR3 DNA: TGTGCCAGCAGCGACCTGACAGGGAACACTGAAGCTTTCTTT

D gene: TRBD1
clone size: -
V gene: TRBV10-2
J gene: TRBJ1-3
CDR3 protein: CASSEGTGRNTIYF
CDR3 DNA: TGCGCCAGCAGTGAAGGGACAGGGCGGAACACCATATATTTT

D gene: TRBD1
clone size: -
V gene: TRBV2
J gene: TRBJ1-1
CDR3 protein: CASSRFGTENTEAFF
CDR3 DNA: TGTGCCAGCAGTCGGTTCGGGACAGAGAACACTGAAGCTTTCTTT

D gene: -
clone size: -
V gene: TRBV27
J gene: TRBJ2-4
CDR3 protein: CASSRNSVAKNIQYF
CDR3 DNA: TGTGCCAGCAGCCGAAACTCGGTAGCCAAAAACATTCAGTACTTC

D gene: -
clone size: many
V gene: TRBV11-2
J gene: TRBJ1-3
CDR3 protein: CASRKGQPSGNTIYF
CDR3 DNA: TGTGCCAGCAGAAAAGGACAGCCCTCTGGAAACACCATATATTTT